A single sample is the source of the 13 T cell receptor beta chains below, sequenced in a study of CD8+ T cells in alopecia areata (dated by TCRdb to about 2018). The time point label of this sample denotes: 4 weeks on oral tofacitinib. This sample's treatment or condition label indicates: oral pan-JAK inhibitor, 5-10 mg twice daily. Lesional scalp punch biopsies and peripheral blood were obtained from alopecia areata patients. The receptor library was made with the immunoSEQ multiplex PCR assay. For TCR sequencing, RNA was extracted from every sample and reverse transcribed into cDNA to serve as template. TCRdb provides this immuneACCESS table in a form limited to in-frame rearrangements. Some clones are lacking; in checked studies, under half of them reflect an unresolved V gene, and why the rest are absent is not known. Here the sample has 10,000 to 15,000 clones; approximately 67% occur a single time. 7% to 8% of the sample goes to the ten largest clones.

Sequenced material: skin, taken at week 4, from a patient treated with tofacitinib. The receptors come from a human donor with alopecia areata.

The rearrangement joins TRBV12-2 to TRBJ2-6; TRBD1, the D gene given by the table, was not confirmed from the DNA. TRBV12-2 represents a pseudogene. The CDR3 extends over 21 amino acids. The CDR3 reads CASRLALLGQLTSSGANVLTF. CDR3 DNA sequence: TGTGCAAGTCGCTTAGCGCTTTTGGGACAGTTAACGTCCTCTGGGGCCAACGTCCTGACTTTC.

The J gene is TRBJ1-1, the V gene TRBV5-8; unclear D gene. V gave up 3 bases and J gave up 12 bases, with 21 bases separating them. The CDR3 covers 14 residues. Germline CDR1 and CDR2: SGHTS and YDEGEE. The CDR3 region has the DNA TGTGCCAGCAGCTATGGACTTATAGAGGCAGAAACTTTCTTT. Translating it yields CASSYGLIEAETFF.

The chain combines TRBV6-6 with TRBJ2-7, with unresolved D. Germline assignment: CDR1 MNHNY and CDR2 SVGAGI (reference sequence). With 8 bases removed from V and 2 bases from J, the gap between germline ends came to 10 bases. The CDR3 extends over 12 amino acids. For the CDR3, the DNA is TGTGCCAGCGGGCCAAGCCCCTACGAGCAGTACTTC. Translated, it gives CASGPSPYEQYF.

This chain joins TRBV27 and TRBJ2-1; D is unclear. Trimming shortened V by 5 bases and J by 7 bases, and 6 bases separated the two germline ends. The CDR3 loop spans 11 amino acids. Germline V gene sequence: CDR1 MNHEY, CDR2 SMNVEV (reference sequence). CDR3 residues: CASSVENEQFF. Written as DNA, the CDR3 is TGTGCCAGCAGTGTGGAAAATGAGCAGTTCTTC.

Within the sample, this clone is medium-sized (0.01 to 0.1%). The genes are TRBV27 and TRBJ2-3; D is possibly TRBD2 (6 bases). CDR1 MNHEY and CDR2 SMNVEV come from the germline V gene (reference sequence). V was pared by 3 bases and J by 1 base, with 8 bases between. The CDR3 runs 14 residues. The CDR3 DNA reads as TGTGCCAGCAGTTTGTGGGGGGGCACAGATACGCAGTATTTT. Translated: CASSLWGGTDTQYF.

J is TRBJ1-2 and V is TRBV5-5; D not resolved. The V end lost 4 bases, the J end lost 6 bases, and 10 bases lay between the germline ends. The V gene's germline CDR1 is SGHKS and CDR2 YYEKEE (reference sequence). CDR3 size: 12 residues. CDR3 sequence: CASSPEVHGYTF. In DNA form, the CDR3 reads TGTGCCAGCAGCCCAGAAGTTCATGGCTACACCTTC. The entire variable domain, with the rest obtained from reference TRBV5-5 and TRBJ1-2, is as follows: DAGVTQSPTHLIKTRGQQVTLRCSPISGHKSVSWYQQVLGQGPQFIFQYYEKEERGRGNFPDRFSARQFPNYSSELNVNALLLGDSALYLCASSPEVHGYTFGSGTRLTVV.

The V call is TRBV9, the J call TRBJ2-2, with no clear D. The CDR3 is 13 amino acids. CDR1 SGDLS and CDR2 YYNGEE come from the germline V gene. The germline V and J ends were trimmed by 4 bases and 7 bases, with 11 bases remaining between them. This CDR3 is CASSIFGSGELFF. The CDR3 DNA reads TGTGCCAGCAGCATTTTCGGTAGCGGGGAGCTGTTTTTT.

The J gene is TRBJ2-7, the V gene TRBV2; TRBD1 agrees at 9 bases. Per the germline V gene, CDR1 is SNHLY and CDR2 is FYNNEI. V shed 1 base and J 3 bases; nucleotides not matched to a gene: 4. CDR3 length: 15 residues. The CDR3, as DNA: TGTGCCAGCAGTGAAGGACAGGGGGTCAACTACGAGCAGTACTTC. This translates into CASSEGQGVNYEQYF.

V usage is TRBV19 and J usage is TRBJ1-5; D may be TRBD1 (6 bases). Trimming stripped 4 bases from V and 3 bases from J, with 13 bases between. Germline CDR1 is LNHDA and CDR2 is SQIVND (reference sequence). This CDR3 is 15 amino acids long. The CDR3 bases are TGTGCCAGTAGTAGAGGACAGAGCCCCAATCAGCCCCAGCATTTT. Amino acid sequence: CASSRGQSPNQPQHF.

The chain is built from TRBV5-6 and TRBJ2-7, with unresolved D. The germline V and J ends were trimmed by 0 bases and 3 bases, with 7 bases remaining between them. This CDR3 spans 13 amino acids. CDR1 SGHDT and CDR2 YYEEEE come from the germline V gene. The chain's CDR3 is CASSLESYYEQYF. The CDR3, as DNA: TGTGCCAGCAGCTTGGAGTCCTACTACGAGCAGTACTTC.

The V and J genes are TRBV18 and TRBJ2-7; possibly TRBD1 for D (6 bases). The V and J ends lost 3 bases and 2 bases respectively, with 8 bases between them. The germline gives CDR1 KGHSH, CDR2 LQKENI. This CDR3 spans 13 amino acids. The DNA for the CDR3 is TGTGCCAGCTCACCGTCAGGGGCCTACGAGCAGTACTTC. Residues: CASSPSGAYEQYF. The full variable domain, its missing parts supplied by reference TRBV18 and TRBJ2-7, is NAGVMQNPRHLVRRRGQEARLRCSPMKGHSHVYWYRQLPEEGLKFMVYLQKENIIDESGMPKERFSAEFPKEGPSILRIQQVVRGDSAAYFCASSPSGAYEQYFGPGTRLTVT.

The V and J genes are TRBV27 and TRBJ1-3; D is unresolved. The V gene lost 3 bases and the J gene lost 1 base, with 10 bases spanning the gap. This CDR3 comprises 15 residues. Germline V gene data show CDR1 as MNHEY and CDR2 as SMNVEV (reference sequence). The chain's CDR3 is CASSFGISSGNTIYF. The CDR3 region has the DNA TGTGCCAGCAGTTTTGGGATCTCGTCTGGAAACACCATATATTTT.

The V gene is TRBV5-4, the J gene TRBJ1-2, with D tentatively TRBD1 (5 bases). The germline V gene has CDR1 SGHNT and CDR2 YYREEE (reference sequence). V shed 3 bases and J shed 7 bases, with 22 bases lying between them. The length of the CDR3 is 16 residues. The DNA for the CDR3 is TGTGCCAGCAGCTCCCCTGGCATGTTCAGGGACCCTGGCTACACCTTC. Translation: CASSSPGMFRDPGYTF.